This is a list of T cell receptor beta chains from one sample in a study of radiation and T cells in renal cell carcinoma. TCRdb's table, derived via immunoSEQ multiplex PCR, lists solely in-frame clones and lacks some. The sample holds roughly 75,000 clones, around 76% seen once. The sequences come from blood, collected from a patient whose treatment included radiotherapy and nephrectomy. The receptors here all came from a man in his sixties with renal cell carcinoma. Each CDR3 is given with its conserved first and last residue. Fields, in order: J gene, V gene, D gene, clone size, CDR3 protein, CDR3 DNA. D genes are given only for firm matches. The size entry is marked missing in some rows and otherwise reads once, few, many or a size class.

j_gene: TRBJ2-7; v_gene: TRBV30; d_gene: TRBD2; abundance: NA; CDR3aa: CACPRRGRDYEQYF; CDR3nt: TGTGCCTGTCCCCGGCGCGGGAGGGACTACGAGCAGTACTTC
j_gene: TRBJ2-7; v_gene: TRBV5-5; d_gene: NA; abundance: NA; CDR3aa: CASSLGAPSYEQYF; CDR3nt: TGTGCCAGCAGCTTGGGGGCTCCCTCCTACGAGCAGTACTTC
j_gene: TRBJ2-1; v_gene: TRBV7-7; d_gene: NA; abundance: NA; CDR3aa: CASSSSPDNEQFF; CDR3nt: TGTGCCAGCAGCTCCTCCCCCGACAATGAGCAGTTCTTC
j_gene: TRBJ2-3; v_gene: TRBV5-8; d_gene: NA; abundance: NA; CDR3aa: CASSLRGSDTQYF; CDR3nt: TGTGCCAGCAGCTTACGGGGTAGCGATACGCAGTATTTT
j_gene: TRBJ2-1; v_gene: TRBV6-6; d_gene: NA; abundance: NA; CDR3aa: CASSYPSGAYNEQFF; CDR3nt: TGTGCCAGCAGTTACCCGTCAGGGGCCTACAATGAGCAGTTCTTC
j_gene: TRBJ2-7; v_gene: TRBV18; d_gene: NA; abundance: NA; CDR3aa: CASSPQVAYEQYF; CDR3nt: TGTGCCAGCTCACCACAGGTGGCTTACGAGCAGTACTTC
j_gene: TRBJ1-2; v_gene: TRBV5-1; d_gene: TRBD1; abundance: medium-sized; CDR3aa: CASKSWTGGDGYTF; CDR3nt: TGCGCCAGTAAGTCCTGGACAGGGGGAGATGGCTACACCTTC
j_gene: TRBJ2-7; v_gene: TRBV7-2; d_gene: NA; abundance: few; CDR3aa: CASNLGDSYEQYF; CDR3nt: TGTGCCAGCAACTTAGGAGATTCCTACGAGCAGTACTTC
j_gene: TRBJ2-7; v_gene: TRBV5-1; d_gene: NA; abundance: NA; CDR3aa: CASSSLGKTPYEQYF; CDR3nt: TGCGCCAGCAGCTCGCTCGGGAAAACCCCCTACGAGCAGTACTTC
j_gene: TRBJ1-1; v_gene: TRBV6-5; d_gene: NA; abundance: few; CDR3aa: CATIPLSLGNTEAFF; CDR3nt: TGTGCCACCATTCCTTTGAGCCTAGGGAACACTGAAGCTTTCTTT
j_gene: TRBJ2-3; v_gene: TRBV12-5; d_gene: NA; abundance: NA; CDR3aa: CASGLVLTGVSTDTQYF; CDR3nt: TGTGCTAGTGGTTTGGTACTTACTGGAGTCAGCACAGATACGCAGTATTTT
j_gene: TRBJ1-1; v_gene: TRBV27; d_gene: NA; abundance: NA; CDR3aa: CASSFVENTEAFF; CDR3nt: TGTGCCAGCAGTTTTGTGGAGAACACTGAAGCTTTCTTT
j_gene: TRBJ1-1; v_gene: TRBV7-9; d_gene: NA; abundance: NA; CDR3aa: CASSLGIGADTEAFF; CDR3nt: TGTGCCAGCAGCTTAGGGATAGGGGCGGACACTGAAGCTTTCTTT
j_gene: TRBJ1-5; v_gene: TRBV27; d_gene: TRBD1; abundance: NA; CDR3aa: CASSFRQGDQPQHF; CDR3nt: TGTGCCAGCAGTTTTCGACAGGGCGATCAGCCCCAGCATTTT
j_gene: TRBJ2-7; v_gene: TRBV11-2; d_gene: TRBD1; abundance: NA; CDR3aa: CASSLVPGTGVWEQYF; CDR3nt: TGTGCCAGCAGCTTAGTCCCCGGGACAGGGGTCTGGGAGCAGTACTTC
j_gene: TRBJ2-2; v_gene: TRBV7-2; d_gene: NA; abundance: many; CDR3aa: CASSPGRVTGELFF; CDR3nt: TGTGCCAGCAGTCCCGGGAGAGTAACCGGGGAGCTGTTTTTT